This passage covers 5 T cell receptor beta chains from one sample sequenced in a study of T cell responses to AZD1222 COVID-19 vaccine. Profiled with immunoSEQ multiplex PCR; TCRdb holds only in-frame clones, not every one. Altogether 85,000 to 130,000 clones are present, around 90% being singletons, with the ten largest covering roughly 8%. This specimen was peripheral blood, taken 28 days after the second AZD1222 dose. The source of these receptors is an adult who received the AZD1222 COVID-19 vaccine.

The chain carries TRBV10-2 and TRBJ1-4; D call uncertain. The germline V and J ends were trimmed by 5 bases and 8 bases, with 12 bases remaining between them. The germline gives CDR1 WSHSY, CDR2 SAAADI. The CDR3 has 13 residues. CDR3: CASSISGGEKLFF. The CDR3, as DNA: TGCGCCAGCAGTATCAGCGGAGGAGAAAAACTGTTTTTT.

The rearrangement links TRBV6-5 to TRBJ1-1; D perhaps matches TRBD1 (5 bases). Germline assignment: CDR1 MNHEY and CDR2 SVGAGI. Trimming removed 7 bases at V and 1 base at J, with 10 bases between. CDR3 length: 13 residues. CDR3 nucleotide sequence: TGTGCCAGCAATAGGGGCAGGAACACTGAAGCTTTCTTT. Translating it yields CASNRGRNTEAFF.

The chain joins TRBV5-1 to TRBJ2-5, with TRBD1 matching 8 bases. V shed 4 bases, J shed 5 bases, and the junction held 7 bases outside the gene matches. Germline CDR1 and CDR2: SGHRS and YFSETQ. The CDR3 runs to 14 residues. The CDR3 DNA reads TGCGCCAGCAGCGCCGGACAGGGTTCGGAGACCCAGTACTTC. Its translation: CASSAGQGSETQYF.

The chain carries TRBV7-6 and TRBJ2-7; D is uncertain. V dropped 3 bases and J dropped 5 bases, with 14 bases sitting between them. There are 14 residues in the CDR3. The germline V gene has CDR1 SGHVS and CDR2 FNYEAQ. CDR3 sequence (DNA): TGTGCCAGCAGCTTTGGACCCTCTGGAGACGAGCAGTACTTC. Its protein is CASSFGPSGDEQYF.

This sequence joins TRBV9 and TRBJ2-2; D remains ambiguous. Looked up from germline, CDR1 is SGDLS and CDR2 is YYNGEE. The length of the CDR3 is 14 residues. Trimming shortened V by 0 bases and J by 1 base, and 4 bases separated the two germline ends. CDR3 region: CASSVVVNTGELFF. In nucleotides, the CDR3 is TGTGCCAGCAGCGTAGTAGTGAACACCGGGGAGCTGTTTTTT.